This is a list of T cell receptor beta chains from one sample in a study of graft-versus-host responses after intestinal transplantation. Assay used: immunoSEQ multiplex PCR; TCRdb lists only in-frame clones, some missing. This sample has about 97,000 clones; around 90% occur once, and the top ten carry about 15%. This specimen consisted of PBMCs, obtained about 450 days after intestinal transplant. All receptors derive from a human patient who received an intestinal transplant, so some T cells may come from the graft donor. CDR3s include the opening cysteine and the closing phenylalanine or tryptophan. The D gene is left open where the match is weak.

v_gene: TRBV6-6
j_gene: TRBJ1-6
len: 14
d_gene: -
CDR3aa: CASSYRQVSSPLHF
CDR3nt: TGTGCCAGCAGTTACCGTCAGGTCTCTTCACCCCTCCACTTT

v_gene: TRBV7-9
j_gene: TRBJ2-3
len: 15
d_gene: -
CDR3aa: CASSLRLFPTDTQYF
CDR3nt: TGTGCCAGCAGCTTAAGGCTATTCCCCACAGATACGCAGTATTTT

v_gene: TRBV7-6
j_gene: TRBJ2-1
len: 15
d_gene: TRBD2
CDR3aa: CASSPLAGGRNEQFF
CDR3nt: TGTGCCAGCAGCCCCCTGGCGGGGGGGCGCAATGAGCAGTTCTTC

v_gene: TRBV7-3
j_gene: TRBJ2-2
len: 19
d_gene: TRBD2
CDR3aa: CASSPKPRLAGGNTGELFF
CDR3nt: TGTGCCAGCAGCCCCAAGCCTCGACTAGCGGGGGGGAACACCGGGGAGCTGTTTTTT

v_gene: TRBV27
j_gene: TRBJ2-2
len: 13
d_gene: -
CDR3aa: CASSDVGTGELFF
CDR3nt: TGTGCCAGCAGCGACGTTGGCACCGGGGAGCTGTTTTTT

v_gene: TRBV4-2
j_gene: TRBJ2-1
len: 12
d_gene: -
CDR3aa: CASSQDGDVLFF
CDR3nt: TGTGCCAGCAGCCAAGATGGGGATGTTCTGTTCTTC

v_gene: TRBV5-6
j_gene: TRBJ2-3
len: 16
d_gene: -
CDR3aa: CASSNELVFGTDTQYF
CDR3nt: TGTGCCAGCAGCAACGAACTAGTTTTCGGCACGGATACGCAGTATTTT

v_gene: TRBV7-6
j_gene: TRBJ2-5
len: 17
d_gene: -
CDR3aa: CASSLAISGDGGETQYF
CDR3nt: TGTGCCAGCAGCTTAGCCATTTCAGGGGACGGAGGGGAGACCCAGTACTTC

v_gene: TRBV5-1
j_gene: TRBJ1-4
len: 13
d_gene: -
CDR3aa: CASSVGAEEKLFF
CDR3nt: TGCGCCAGCAGCGTAGGGGCCGAAGAAAAACTGTTTTTT

v_gene: TRBV6-5
j_gene: TRBJ2-7
len: 13
d_gene: TRBD1
CDR3aa: CASTQGQPYEQYF
CDR3nt: TGTGCCAGCACCCAGGGACAGCCCTACGAGCAGTACTTC

v_gene: TRBV5-8
j_gene: TRBJ1-6
len: 14
d_gene: -
CDR3aa: CASSRTGLGSPLHF
CDR3nt: TGTGCCAGCAGCCGCACAGGCCTGGGCTCACCCCTCCACTTT

v_gene: TRBV5-3
j_gene: TRBJ2-7
len: 13
d_gene: -
CDR3aa: CARSPLGCGEQYF
CDR3nt: TGTGCCAGAAGCCCGTTGGGGTGCGGCGAGCAGTACTTC

v_gene: TRBV18
j_gene: TRBJ1-3
len: 16
d_gene: -
CDR3aa: CASSPSEAVSGNTIYF
CDR3nt: TGTGCCAGCTCACCCTCGGAGGCGGTTTCTGGAAACACCATATATTTT